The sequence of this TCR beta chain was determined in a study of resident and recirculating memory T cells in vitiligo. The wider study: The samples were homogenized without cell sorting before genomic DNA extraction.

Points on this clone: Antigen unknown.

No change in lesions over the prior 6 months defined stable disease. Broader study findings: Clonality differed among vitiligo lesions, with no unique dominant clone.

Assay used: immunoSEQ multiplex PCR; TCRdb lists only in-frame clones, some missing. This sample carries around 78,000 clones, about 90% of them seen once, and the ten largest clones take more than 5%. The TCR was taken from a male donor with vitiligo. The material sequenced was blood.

CDR3 DNA: TGTGCCAGCAGTTTTCTGTCAGCGGGAGGAGGGACAGATACGCAGTATTTT. This sequence encodes CASSFLSAGGGTDTQYF. The genes are TRBV27 and TRBJ2-3; TRBD2 matches at 9 bases. CDR3 length: 17 residues. Germline V gene lookup returns CDR1 MNHEY and CDR2 SMNVEV (reference sequence). V lost 3 bases to trimming and J lost 3 bases; unmatched junction nucleotides: 10.